The source of this T cell receptor (beta chain) is a study of blood T cell repertoires in COVID-19. Study-level background: From T cells, B-cell-depleted T cells, or PBMCs came the material, which was cDNA or gDNA.

Produced via immunoSEQ multiplex PCR; TCRdb's table is partial and in-frame only. The sample yields approximately 110,000 clones, roughly 84% seen once. The CDR3 spans 15 residues. Germline V CDR1 and CDR2: LNHDA, SQIVND (reference sequence). V shed 5 bases and J 0 bases; nucleotides not matched to a gene: 5. The chain is built from TRBV19 and TRBJ2-7; 9 nucleotides align to TRBD1. The sequence came from a woman aged 80 or over with active or convalescent COVID-19. Sequencing used peripheral blood. The CDR3: CASSPGTGSSYEQYF. The CDR3 region has the DNA TGTGCCAGTAGTCCCGGGACAGGGAGCTCCTACGAGCAGTACTTC.